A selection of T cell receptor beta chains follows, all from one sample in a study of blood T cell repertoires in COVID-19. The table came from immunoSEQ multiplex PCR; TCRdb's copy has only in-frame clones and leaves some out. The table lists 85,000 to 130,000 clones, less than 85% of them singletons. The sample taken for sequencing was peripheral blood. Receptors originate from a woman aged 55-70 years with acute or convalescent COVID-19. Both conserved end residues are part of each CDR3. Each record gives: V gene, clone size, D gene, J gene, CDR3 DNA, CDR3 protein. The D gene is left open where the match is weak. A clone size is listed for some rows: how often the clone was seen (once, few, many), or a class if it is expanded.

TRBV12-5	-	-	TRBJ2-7	TGTGCTAGTGGTTTGGTAGGTATAGCCGAGCAGTACTTC	CASGLVGIAEQYF
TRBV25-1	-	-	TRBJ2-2	TGTGCCAGCAGTGGCACAGGGTTTAACACCGGGGAGCTGTTTTTT	CASSGTGFNTGELFF
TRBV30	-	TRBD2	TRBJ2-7	TGTGCCTGGAGTGGCCTAGCGGGCCTCTACGAGCAGTACTTC	CAWSGLAGLYEQYF
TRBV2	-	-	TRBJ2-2	TGTGCCAGCACCCCCCGTCTGACAGCGAACACCGGGGAGCTGTTTTTT	CASTPRLTANTGELFF
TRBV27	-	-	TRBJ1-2	TGTGCCAGCAGTTCCCCCGACACGGCTAACTATGGCTACACCTTC	CASSSPDTANYGYTF
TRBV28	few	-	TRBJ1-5	TGTGCCAGCAGTTTAGTGTCTCTAGGGGAAGATCAGCCCCAGCATTTT	CASSLVSLGEDQPQHF
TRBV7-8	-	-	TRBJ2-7	TGTGCCAGCAACAACTACCAAACGGGGGAGCAGTACTTC	CASNNYQTGEQYF
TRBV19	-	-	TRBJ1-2	TGTGCCAGTAGTATAGTGGGCAGGAACTATGGCTACACCTTC	CASSIVGRNYGYTF
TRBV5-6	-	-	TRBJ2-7	TGTGCCAGCAGCTTATCCCCAACTTCCTACGAGCAGTACTTC	CASSLSPTSYEQYF
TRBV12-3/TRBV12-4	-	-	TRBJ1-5	TGTGCCAGCAGTTTAGATTCGGGTCAGCCCCAGCATTTT	CASSLDSGQPQHF
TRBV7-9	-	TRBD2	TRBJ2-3	TGTGCCAGCAGCTTAGCGGCGGGAGGAATTGTGGGAGATACGCAGTATTTT	CASSLAAGGIVGDTQYF
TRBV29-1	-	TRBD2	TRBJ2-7	TGCAGCGCGAGACTAGCGGGACACGGGGAGCAGTACTTC	CSARLAGHGEQYF
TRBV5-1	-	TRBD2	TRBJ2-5	TGCGCCAGCAGCGAGCCCACACTAGCGGGCAAAGAGACCCAGTACTTC	CASSEPTLAGKETQYF
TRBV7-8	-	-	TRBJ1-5	TGTGCCAGCAGCTTACTGTCCCAGAGCAATCAGCCCCAGCATTTT	CASSLLSQSNQPQHF
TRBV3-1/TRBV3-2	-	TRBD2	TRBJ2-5	TGTGCCAGCAGTCGCAGGACTGGACTAGAAGAGACCCAGTACTTC	CASSRRTGLEETQYF
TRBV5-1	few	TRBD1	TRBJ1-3	TGCGCCAGCAGCCGAGGACAGGGAAGCTCTGGAAACACCATATATTTT	CASSRGQGSSGNTIYF
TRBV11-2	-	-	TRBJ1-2	TGTGCCAGCAGCTTAGGGGCGGGACGGGGCAACTATGGCTACACCTTC	CASSLGAGRGNYGYTF
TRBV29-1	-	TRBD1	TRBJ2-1	TGCAGCGTTGATCGGACAGGGGGCAATGAGCAGTTCTTC	CSVDRTGGNEQFF
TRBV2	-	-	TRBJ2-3	TGTGCCAGCAGCCTAGACAGCACAGATACGCAGTATTTT	CASSLDSTDTQYF
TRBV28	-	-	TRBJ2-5	TGTGCCAGCAGTTCGGACACGCTTAAGGAGACCCAGTACTTC	CASSSDTLKETQYF
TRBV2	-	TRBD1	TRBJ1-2	TGTGCCAGCAGTAGGGACAGGGGAATTGGCTACACCTTC	CASSRDRGIGYTF
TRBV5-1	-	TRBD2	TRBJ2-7	TGCGCCAGCAGCTCCGGGACTAGCGGGAGGGTAGGAGGCGAGCAGTACTTC	CASSSGTSGRVGGEQYF
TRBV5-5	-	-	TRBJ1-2	TGTGCCAGCAGCTTCGGCAGCACTACCTATGGCTACACCTTC	CASSFGSTTYGYTF